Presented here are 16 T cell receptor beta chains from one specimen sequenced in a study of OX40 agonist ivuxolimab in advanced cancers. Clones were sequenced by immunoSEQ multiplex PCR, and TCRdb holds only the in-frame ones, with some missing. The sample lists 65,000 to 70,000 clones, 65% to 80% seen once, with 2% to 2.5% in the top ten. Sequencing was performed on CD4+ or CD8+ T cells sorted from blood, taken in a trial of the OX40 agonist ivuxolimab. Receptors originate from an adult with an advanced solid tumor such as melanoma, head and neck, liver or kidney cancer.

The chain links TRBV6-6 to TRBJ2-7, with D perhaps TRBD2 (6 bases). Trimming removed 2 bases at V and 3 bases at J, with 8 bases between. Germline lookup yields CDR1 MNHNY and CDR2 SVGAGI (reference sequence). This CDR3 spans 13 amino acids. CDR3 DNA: TGTGCCAGCAGTTACCAGGGAGGCTACGAGCAGTACTTC. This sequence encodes CASSYQGGYEQYF.

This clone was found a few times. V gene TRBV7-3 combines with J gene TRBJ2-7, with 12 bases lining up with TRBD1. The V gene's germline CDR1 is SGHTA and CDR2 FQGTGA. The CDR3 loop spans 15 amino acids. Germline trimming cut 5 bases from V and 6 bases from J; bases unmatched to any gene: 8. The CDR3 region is CASSPKGQGAGEQYF. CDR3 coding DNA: TGTGCCAGCAGCCCAAAGGGACAGGGGGCAGGCGAGCAGTACTTC.

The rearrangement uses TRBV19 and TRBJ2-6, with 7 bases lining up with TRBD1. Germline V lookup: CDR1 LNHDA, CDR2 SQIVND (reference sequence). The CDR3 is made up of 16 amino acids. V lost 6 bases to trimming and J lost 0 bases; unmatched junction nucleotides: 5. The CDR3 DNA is TGTGCCAGTAGAGGGGGCGACATCTCTGGGGCCAACGTCCTGACTTTC. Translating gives CASRGGDISGANVLTF.

CDR3 in DNA: TGTGCCACCAGTACCGACGGGAACACTGAAGCTTTCTTT. It encodes CATSTDGNTEAFF. The chain combines TRBV15 with TRBJ1-1, with D unclear. Deletions cut 6 bases from V and 1 base from J, with 9 bases between. The CDR3 length is 13 residues. Germline assignment: CDR1 LNHNV and CDR2 YYDKDF (reference sequence).

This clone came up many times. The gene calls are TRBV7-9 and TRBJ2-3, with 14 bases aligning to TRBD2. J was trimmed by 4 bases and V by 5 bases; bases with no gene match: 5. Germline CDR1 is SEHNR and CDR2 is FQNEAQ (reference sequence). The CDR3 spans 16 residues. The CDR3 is CASSLTSGRAADTQYF. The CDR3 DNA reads TGTGCCAGCAGCCTGACTAGCGGGAGGGCCGCAGATACGCAGTATTTT.

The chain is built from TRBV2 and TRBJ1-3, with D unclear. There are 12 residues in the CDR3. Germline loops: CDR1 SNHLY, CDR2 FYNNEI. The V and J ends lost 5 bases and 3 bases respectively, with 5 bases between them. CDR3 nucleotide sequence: TGTGCCAGCAGTTCCTTTGGAAACACCATATATTTT. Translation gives CASSSFGNTIYF.

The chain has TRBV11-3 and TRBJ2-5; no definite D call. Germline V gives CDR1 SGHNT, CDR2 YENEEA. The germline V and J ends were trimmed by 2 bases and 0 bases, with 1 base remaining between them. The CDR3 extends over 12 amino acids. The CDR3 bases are TGTGCCAGCAGCTTAAACCAAGAGACCCAGTACTTC. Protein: CASSLNQETQYF.

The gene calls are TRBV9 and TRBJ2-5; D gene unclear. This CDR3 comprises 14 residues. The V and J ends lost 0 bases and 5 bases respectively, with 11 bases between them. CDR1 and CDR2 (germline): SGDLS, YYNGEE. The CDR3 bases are TGTGCCAGCAGCGTAGAAGTGGGCAGGGAGACCCAGTACTTC. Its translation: CASSVEVGRETQYF. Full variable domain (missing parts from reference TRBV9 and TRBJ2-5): DSGVTQTPKHLITATGQRVTLRCSPRSGDLSVYWYQQSLDQGLQFLIQYYNGEERAKGNILERFSAQQFPDLHSELNLSSLELGDSALYFCASSVEVGRETQYFGPGTRLLVL.

The DNA of the CDR3 is TGCAGCGTTGTTGTGGGCGTAACACGGTACTTC. It encodes CSVVVGVTRYF. The chain couples TRBV29-1 to TRBJ2-5; no reliable D call. The CDR3 has 11 amino acids. CDR1 and CDR2 from the germline V gene are SQVTM and ANQGSEA. The ends were cut back, 4 bases at V and 13 bases at J, with 16 bases in the middle.

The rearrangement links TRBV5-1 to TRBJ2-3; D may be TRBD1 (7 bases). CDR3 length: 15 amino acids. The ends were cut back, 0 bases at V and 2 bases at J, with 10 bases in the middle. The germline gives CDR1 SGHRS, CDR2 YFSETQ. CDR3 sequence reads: CASSLAGGPTDTQYF. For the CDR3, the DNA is TGCGCCAGCAGCTTGGCAGGGGGGCCCACAGATACGCAGTATTTT.

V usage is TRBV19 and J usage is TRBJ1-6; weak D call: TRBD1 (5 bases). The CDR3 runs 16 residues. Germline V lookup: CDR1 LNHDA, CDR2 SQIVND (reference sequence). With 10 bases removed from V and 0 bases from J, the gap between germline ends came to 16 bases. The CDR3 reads CATRQRLRSYNSPLHF. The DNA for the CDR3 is TGTGCCACCCGACAGAGGCTCCGCTCCTATAATTCACCCCTCCACTTT.

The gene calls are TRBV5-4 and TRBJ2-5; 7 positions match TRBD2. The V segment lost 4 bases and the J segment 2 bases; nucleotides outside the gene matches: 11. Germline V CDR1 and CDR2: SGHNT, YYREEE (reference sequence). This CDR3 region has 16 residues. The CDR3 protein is CASSPPQRAGQETQYF. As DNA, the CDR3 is TGTGCCAGCAGCCCGCCCCAGAGAGCGGGGCAAGAGACCCAGTACTTC.

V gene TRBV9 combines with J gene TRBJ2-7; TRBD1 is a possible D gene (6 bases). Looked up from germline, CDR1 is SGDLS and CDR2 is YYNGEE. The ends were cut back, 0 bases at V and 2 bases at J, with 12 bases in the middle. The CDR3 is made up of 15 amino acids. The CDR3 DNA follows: TGTGCCAGCAGCGTAGCGGACAGTCGGACCTACGAGCAGTACTTC. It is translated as CASSVADSRTYEQYF.

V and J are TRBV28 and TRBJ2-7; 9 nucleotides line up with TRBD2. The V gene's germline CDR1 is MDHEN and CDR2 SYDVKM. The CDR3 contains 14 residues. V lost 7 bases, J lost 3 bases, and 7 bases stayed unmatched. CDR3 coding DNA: TGTGCCAGCACCGCTGGCGGGAGGGGCTACGAGCAGTACTTC. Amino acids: CASTAGGRGYEQYF.

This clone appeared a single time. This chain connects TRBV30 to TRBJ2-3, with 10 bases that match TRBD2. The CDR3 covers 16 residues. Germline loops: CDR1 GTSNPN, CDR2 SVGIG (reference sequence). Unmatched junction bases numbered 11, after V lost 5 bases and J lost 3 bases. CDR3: CAWGPGSSGGTDTQYF. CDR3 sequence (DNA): TGTGCCTGGGGCCCGGGGAGTAGCGGGGGGACAGATACGCAGTATTTT.

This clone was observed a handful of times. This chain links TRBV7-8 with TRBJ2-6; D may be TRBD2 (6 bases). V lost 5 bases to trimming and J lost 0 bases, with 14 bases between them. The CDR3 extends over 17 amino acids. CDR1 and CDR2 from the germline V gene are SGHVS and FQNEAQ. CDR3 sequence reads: CASSRRGRDSGANVLTF. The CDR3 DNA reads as TGTGCCAGCAGCCGGCGGGGTAGGGACTCTGGGGCCAACGTCCTGACTTTC.